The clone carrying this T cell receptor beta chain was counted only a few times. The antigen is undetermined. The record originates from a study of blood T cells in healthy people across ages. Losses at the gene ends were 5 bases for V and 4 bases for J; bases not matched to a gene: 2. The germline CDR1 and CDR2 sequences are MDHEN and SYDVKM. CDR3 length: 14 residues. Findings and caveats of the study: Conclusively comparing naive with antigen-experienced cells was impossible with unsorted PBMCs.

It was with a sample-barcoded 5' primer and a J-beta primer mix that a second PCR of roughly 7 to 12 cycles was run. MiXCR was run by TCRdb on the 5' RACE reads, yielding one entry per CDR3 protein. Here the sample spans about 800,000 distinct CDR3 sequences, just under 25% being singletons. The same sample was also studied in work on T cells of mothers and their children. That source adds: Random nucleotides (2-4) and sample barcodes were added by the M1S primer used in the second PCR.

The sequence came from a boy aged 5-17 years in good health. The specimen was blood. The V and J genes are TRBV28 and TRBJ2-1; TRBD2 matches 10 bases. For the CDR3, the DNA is TGTGCCAGCAGTAAGCGGGGGGGATACAATGAGCAGTTCTTC. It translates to CASSKRGGYNEQFF. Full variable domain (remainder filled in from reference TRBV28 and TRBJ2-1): DVKVTQSSRYLVKRTGEKVFLECVQDMDHENMFWYRQDPGLGLRLIYFSYDVKMKEKGDIPEGYSVSREKKERFSLILESASTNQTSMYLCASSKRGGYNEQFFGPGTRLTVL.